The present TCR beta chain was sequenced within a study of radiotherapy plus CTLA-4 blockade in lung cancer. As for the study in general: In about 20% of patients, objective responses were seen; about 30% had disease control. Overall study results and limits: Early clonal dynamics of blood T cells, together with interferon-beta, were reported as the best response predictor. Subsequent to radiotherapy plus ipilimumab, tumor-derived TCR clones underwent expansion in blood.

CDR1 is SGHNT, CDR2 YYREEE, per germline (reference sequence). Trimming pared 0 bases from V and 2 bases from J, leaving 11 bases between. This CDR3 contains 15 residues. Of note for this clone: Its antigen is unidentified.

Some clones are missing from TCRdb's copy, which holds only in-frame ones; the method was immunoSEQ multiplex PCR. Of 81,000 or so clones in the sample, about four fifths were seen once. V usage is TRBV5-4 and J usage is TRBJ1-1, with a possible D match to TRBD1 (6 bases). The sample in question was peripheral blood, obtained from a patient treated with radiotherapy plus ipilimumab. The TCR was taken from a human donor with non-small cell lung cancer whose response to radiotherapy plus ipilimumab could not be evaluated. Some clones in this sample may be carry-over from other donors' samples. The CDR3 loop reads CASSLGGQGNTEAFF. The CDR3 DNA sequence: TGTGCCAGCAGCTTGGGGGGGCAGGGAAACACTGAAGCTTTCTTT. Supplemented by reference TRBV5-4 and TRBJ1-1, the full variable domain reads ETGVTQSPTHLIKTRGQQVTLRCSSQSGHNTVSWYQQALGQGPQFIFQYYREEENGRGNFPPRFSGLQFPNYSSELNVNALELDDSALYLCASSLGGQGNTEAFFGQGTRLTVV.